This T cell receptor beta chain is from a study of a mutant IDH1 vaccine in newly diagnosed glioma. Across the study: Patients were started on vaccination 4-6 weeks after radiotherapy alone, or with temozolomide cycles. Averaging about 37 years of age, treated patients were about 62% male and approximately 40% female. Antecedent treatment encompassed radiotherapy, temozolomide, or their combination; the majority received both. The study, taken as a whole, reports: In 80% to 95% of patients, immune responses induced by the vaccine occurred.

The sample holds one count of this clone. The antigen is undetermined. Time point: week 23, last vaccination. Doses comprised 300 ug of mutant IDH1 20-mer peptide each, plus topical imiquimod. This table comes from immunoSEQ multiplex PCR, and its TCRdb copy is limited to in-frame clones, with some not included. Among approximately 82,000 clones, 65% to 90% were seen once, and the ten largest hold roughly 2%. Trimming stripped 6 bases from V and 7 bases from J, with 16 bases between. There are 13 residues in the CDR3. Germline lookup yields CDR1 MNHEY and CDR2 SMNVEV (reference sequence). This specimen consisted of PBMCs, obtained from a glioma patient whose treatment included an IDH1 peptide vaccine. The chain combines TRBV27 with TRBJ2-7; D is perhaps TRBD1 or TRBD2 (5 bases each). This sequence was found in a man younger than 40 with glioma. Some clones in this sample may be carry-over from other donors' samples. For the CDR3, the DNA is TGTGCCAGCAGCACGGGACCCCGCCGGGAGCAGTACTTC. Amino acid sequence: CASSTGPRREQYF.